Each of the 27 T cell receptor beta chains below was sequenced from the same sample in a study of blood T cell repertoires in COVID-19 (dated by TCRdb to 2020 to 2022). The library was prepared using the immunoSEQ multiplex PCR assay. In TCRdb, the immuneACCESS table is reduced to in-frame sequences with V and J assigned. These tables do not hold every clone; where another copy was compared, an unresolved V gene accounts for under half, and the others remain unexplained. The sample includes approximately 400,000 clones, with roughly nine tenths observed a single time. The ten largest clones add up to 0.8% to 0.9% of the sample. Sequencing was carried out using PBMCs or T cells enriched from blood (not recorded which). The origin of the receptors is a woman aged 40 to 49 who had been exposed to COVID-19.

This clone was seen only once. The gene calls are TRBV19 and TRBJ2-7; TRBD2 might be the D (6 bases). The V gene's germline CDR1 is LNHDA and CDR2 SQIVND (reference sequence). The CDR3 extends over 13 amino acids. The V gene lost 6 bases and the J gene lost 7 bases, with 16 bases spanning the gap. The CDR3 DNA sequence: TGTGCCAGTAGCCCCGCGGGGTTGGGGGAGCAGTACTTC. Amino acids: CASSPAGLGEQYF.

DNA of the CDR3: TGTGCCAGCGGCCGACAGGGACGAGAGACCCAGTACTTC. Amino acids: CASGRQGRETQYF. The chain has TRBV27 and TRBJ2-5; 7 nucleotides line up with TRBD1. CDR1 is MNHEY, CDR2 SMNVEV, per germline (reference sequence). The CDR3 is 13 amino acids. The junction had 7 bases not matched to a gene; V was cut back by 8 bases and J by 4 bases.

The chain links TRBV27 to TRBJ2-3; no clear D. Looked up from germline, CDR1 is MNHEY and CDR2 is SMNVEV (reference sequence). The CDR3 spans 15 residues. Trimming pared 0 bases from V and 2 bases from J, leaving 9 bases between. The CDR3 DNA sequence: TGTGCCAGCAGTTTATCGACTCCCCACACAGATACGCAGTATTTT. This translates into CASSLSTPHTDTQYF.

The chain links TRBV10-2 to TRBJ2-1; no clear D. Germline assignment: CDR1 WSHSY and CDR2 SAAADI. V was pared by 2 bases and J by 9 bases, with 11 bases between. The CDR3 has 13 residues. The DNA for the CDR3 is TGCGCCAGCAGTGAGAACCTAGATGGTGAGCAGTTCTTC. Protein: CASSENLDGEQFF.

This clone has a single count. The chain's CDR3 is CASSPIDSVGGYTF. DNA of the CDR3: TGTGCCAGCTCACCCATCGACTCGGTGGGTGGCTACACCTTC. The rearrangement uses TRBV18 and TRBJ1-2; no definite D call. Trimming stripped 3 bases from V and 7 bases from J, with 15 bases between. CDR3 size: 14 residues. Germline CDR1 and CDR2: KGHSH and LQKENI.

The J gene is TRBJ1-1, the V gene TRBV20-1; weak D call: TRBD1 (5 bases). Trimming removed 4 bases at V and 3 bases at J, with 6 bases between. Germline-derived CDR1 and CDR2 are DFQATT and SNEGSKA (reference sequence). The CDR3 spans 11 residues. CDR3 nucleotide sequence: TGCAGTGCTAAGGGGTACACTGAAGCTTTCTTT. This sequence encodes CSAKGYTEAFF.

The chain uses TRBV7-2 and TRBJ2-3, with TRBD1 as a possible D gene (7 bases). From germline, CDR1 is SGHTA and CDR2 FQGNSA. V lost 1 base and J lost 5, with 10 bases in between. The CDR3 contains 14 residues. The CDR3 sequence is CASSLGQGGDTQYF. The DNA of the CDR3 is TGTGCCAGCAGCTTAGGACAGGGAGGAGATACGCAGTATTTT.

This clone appeared a single time. The chain joins TRBV7-9 to TRBJ1-6, with a possible D match to TRBD1 (5 bases). Germline V gene lookup returns CDR1 SEHNR and CDR2 FQNEAQ (reference sequence). The CDR3 is made up of 15 amino acids. V was clipped by 3 bases and J by 7 bases, with 13 bases between them. The CDR3: CASSFRGLGNSPLHF. CDR3 nucleotides: TGTGCCAGCAGCTTCCGGGGACTCGGGAATTCACCCCTCCACTTT.

The V and J genes are TRBV6-1 and TRBJ1-4, with 7 bases identical to TRBD1. The CDR3 is 14 residues long. V was clipped by 3 bases and J by 6 bases; unmatched bases: 4. From germline, CDR1 is MNHNS and CDR2 SASEGT. The CDR3 sequence is CASSDKDRDEKLFF. CDR3 DNA: TGTGCCAGCAGTGACAAAGACAGGGATGAAAAACTGTTTTTT.

This rearrangement joins TRBV19 to TRBJ2-1; 8 nucleotides match TRBD2. Germline assignment: CDR1 LNHDA and CDR2 SQIVND (reference sequence). V was pared by 6 bases and J by 1 base, with 5 bases of the junction left unmatched. The CDR3 covers 15 residues. The CDR3 loop is CASRGGLGSYNEQFF. The DNA for the CDR3 is TGTGCCAGTAGGGGGGGACTAGGTTCCTACAATGAGCAGTTCTTC.

This clone was seen only once. J is TRBJ2-7 and V is TRBV5-6; TRBD2 agrees at 13 bases. Trimming cost V 3 bases and J 6 bases; bases outside gene matches: 6. This CDR3 spans 15 amino acids. CDR1 and CDR2 from the germline V gene are SGHDT and YYEEEE. The CDR3 spells CASSWGTSGTREQYF. CDR3 DNA sequence: TGTGCCAGCAGCTGGGGGACTAGCGGGACCCGCGAGCAGTACTTC. Complete variable domain (other parts from reference TRBV5-6 and TRBJ2-7): DAGVTQSPTHLIKTRGQQVTLRCSPKSGHDTVSWYQQALGQGPQFIFQYYEEEERQRGNFPDRFSGHQFPNYSSELNVNALLLGDSALYLCASSWGTSGTREQYFGPGTRLTVT.

The chain employs TRBV30 and TRBJ1-5; D is perhaps TRBD1 (6 bases). Germline lookup yields CDR1 GTSNPN and CDR2 SVGIG (reference sequence). The germline V and J ends were trimmed by 1 base and 7 bases, with 11 bases remaining between them. This CDR3 contains 13 residues. This CDR3 reads CAWSGAGTQPQHF. The CDR3 nucleotides read TGTGCCTGGAGTGGAGCCGGGACACAGCCCCAGCATTTT.

The gene calls are TRBV5-5 and TRBJ2-5, with D possibly matching TRBD2 (6 bases). This CDR3 is built from 17 residues. V dropped 4 bases and J dropped 4 bases, with 23 bases sitting between them. Germline CDR1 is SGHKS and CDR2 is YYEKEE (reference sequence). DNA for the CDR3: TGTGCCAGCAGCCTACTATTGACGGGGGTTCTGGGAGAGACCCAGTACTTC. It translates to CASSLLLTGVLGETQYF.

The chain joins TRBV18 to TRBJ2-6; TRBD1 might be the D (5 bases). In germline, CDR1 is KGHSH, CDR2 LQKENI. V was shortened by 1 base and J by 1 base, with 11 bases between the two germline ends. CDR3 size: 17 residues. The CDR3, as DNA: TGTGCCAGCTCACCACTAACAGGATTATCTGGGGCCAACGTCCTGACTTTC. As protein: CASSPLTGLSGANVLTF.

This chain links TRBV5-5 with TRBJ1-3; 9 bases agree with TRBD1. CDR1 and CDR2 (germline): SGHKS, YYEKEE (reference sequence). J was trimmed by 0 bases and V by 0 bases; bases with no gene match: 7. The CDR3 length is 18 residues. The CDR3 DNA is TGTGCCAGCAGCTTGGAACCCCCGGGACAGGGCTCTGGAAACACCATATATTTT. Translating gives CASSLEPPGQGSGNTIYF.

The chain couples TRBV7-9 to TRBJ1-4, with D hard to call. The CDR3 has 11 amino acids. Trimming took off 7 bases at V and 13 bases at J, with 13 bases between the two ends. The germline gives CDR1 SEHNR, CDR2 FQNEAQ (reference sequence). Here the CDR3 DNA reads TGTGCCAGCACCACCGGGAAGGGACTGTTTTTT. This sequence encodes CASTTGKGLFF.

V usage is TRBV3-1 (or the pseudogene TRBV3-2) and J usage is TRBJ1-1, with 7 nucleotides matching TRBD1. The CDR3 has 13 amino acids. With V trimmed by 0 bases and J by 8 bases, 3 bases remained unmatched. Germline assignment: CDR1 LGHDT and CDR2 YNNKEL (reference sequence). The CDR3 sequence: CASSQDNRGEAFF. The CDR3 DNA reads as TGTGCCAGCAGCCAAGACAACAGGGGAGAAGCTTTCTTT.

The V gene is TRBV30, the J gene TRBJ2-5, with D maybe TRBD1 (7 bases). Germline CDR1 and CDR2: GTSNPN and SVGIG (reference sequence). Trimming pared 6 bases from V and 6 bases from J, leaving 17 bases between. The CDR3 runs 13 residues. The CDR3 reads CACRGTEVKTQYF. DNA for the CDR3: TGTGCCTGCCGGGGGACAGAAGTAAAGACCCAGTACTTC. Full variable domain (remainder filled in from reference TRBV30 and TRBJ2-5): SQTIHQWPATLVQPVGSPLSLECTVEGTSNPNLYWYRQAAGRGLQLLFYSVGIGQISSEVPQNLSASRPQDRQFILSSKKLLLSDSGFYLCACRGTEVKTQYFGPGTRLLVL.

This clone was counted a few times. The genes are TRBV7-9 and TRBJ1-1; the D gene is possibly TRBD1 (5 bases). Trimming removed 3 bases at V and 0 bases at J, with 8 bases between. Germline lookup yields CDR1 SEHNR and CDR2 FQNEAQ (reference sequence). This CDR3 is 14 amino acids long. The CDR3 spells CASSLAGMNTEAFF. For the CDR3, the DNA is TGTGCCAGCAGCTTGGCAGGGATGAACACTGAAGCTTTCTTT.

V usage is TRBV7-9 and J usage is TRBJ1-1; 7 nucleotides line up with TRBD1. The V gene end was trimmed by 5 bases and the J gene end by 0 bases; junction bases not matched to a gene: 9. This CDR3 has 16 residues. Germline values: CDR1 SEHNR, CDR2 FQNEAQ (reference sequence). CDR3 coding DNA: TGTGCCAGCAGCCTCCAGGGACAGCTCATGAACACTGAAGCTTTCTTT. Protein sequence: CASSLQGQLMNTEAFF.

This rearrangement joins TRBV25-1 to TRBJ1-6; 8 bases agree with TRBD1. The junction had 7 bases not matched to a gene; V was cut back by 6 bases and J by 9 bases. The CDR3 sequence is 14 residues long. Germline values: CDR1 MGHDK, CDR2 SYGVNS. CDR3 DNA: TGTGCCAGCAGCGCGGGACAGGCGGGTTCACCCCTCCACTTT. Protein: CASSAGQAGSPLHF.

The chain employs TRBV9 and TRBJ2-7, with TRBD1 matching over 9 bases. V dropped 2 bases and J dropped 4; count of bases not matched to a gene: 4. Germline CDR1 reads SGDLS; CDR2 reads YYNGEE. The CDR3 spans 14 residues. CDR3 residues: CASSVGTGQYEQYF. The CDR3 coding sequence is TGTGCCAGCAGCGTCGGGACAGGGCAGTACGAGCAGTACTTC.

The table lists this clone with a count of one. CDR3 in amino acids: CSAAPGTEAFF. Here the CDR3 DNA reads TGCAGCGCCGCCCCCGGCACTGAAGCTTTCTTT. The chain carries TRBV29-1 and TRBJ1-1; D is uncertain. CDR3 size: 11 residues. Germline V gene lookup returns CDR1 SQVTM and CDR2 ANQGSEA. V lost 7 bases and J lost 4, with 10 bases in between.

Details on this clone: This CDR3 is also generated by other DNA sequences in the sample. The CDR3 region is CASSRTGANYGYTF. The DNA for the CDR3 is TGTGCCAGCAGTAGGACAGGGGCTAACTATGGCTACACCTTC. The V gene is TRBV2, the J gene TRBJ1-2; 9 bases align to TRBD1. Germline V gene sequence: CDR1 SNHLY, CDR2 FYNNEI. The CDR3 has 14 amino acids. V was clipped by 5 bases and J by 0 bases; unmatched bases: 1.

The chain is built from TRBV5-1 and TRBJ2-1; D gene ambiguous. The CDR3 runs 13 residues. Looked up from germline, CDR1 is SGHRS and CDR2 is YFSETQ. V was cut by 3 bases and J by 8 bases, with 12 bases left in between. For the CDR3, the DNA is TGCGCCAGCAGCTCACTGGCGGTACATGAGCAGTTCTTC. Translating it yields CASSSLAVHEQFF.

This chain links TRBV29-1 with TRBJ1-4, with TRBD1 matching 9 bases. Germline lookup yields CDR1 SQVTM and CDR2 ANQGSEA. J gave up 5 bases and V 5 bases, and 3 bases lay outside the gene matches. This CDR3 contains 13 residues. The CDR3 bases are TGCAGCGTTAAAGGGACAGGGAATGAAAAACTGTTTTTT. It yields the protein CSVKGTGNEKLFF. Combining the CDR3 with reference TRBV29-1 and TRBJ1-4 gives the whole variable domain SAVISQKPSRDICQRGTSLTIQCQVDSQVTMMFWYRQQPGQSLTLIATANQGSEATYESGFVIDKFPISRPNLTFSTLTVSNMSPEDSSIYLCSVKGTGNEKLFFGSGTQLSVL.

This chain joins TRBV10-1 and TRBJ1-3, with D unclear. Germline V gene lookup returns CDR1 WNHNN and CDR2 SYGVQD (reference sequence). Trimming stripped 0 bases from V and 2 bases from J, with 11 bases between. CDR3 length: 16 residues. The CDR3 reads CASSESIGGAGNTIYF. For the CDR3, the DNA is TGCGCCAGCAGTGAGTCGATCGGCGGCGCTGGAAACACCATATATTTT.